The following is a T cell receptor (beta chain) sequence with its context. TCRdb re-called the PCR reads through MiXCR. The sample contains 14,000 to 15,000 clones, about 3.5% of which appear only once. Prior to thyroid surgery, none of the patients had received any treatment. Trimming took off 4 bases at V and 1 base at J, with 20 bases between the two ends. CDR1 MDHEN and CDR2 SYDVKM come from the germline V gene. The CDR3 extends over 18 amino acids. This record belongs to a study of metastatic and nonmetastatic thyroid tumors. V usage is TRBV28 and J usage is TRBJ2-1, with D tentatively TRBD1 or TRBD2 (5 bases each). This TCR was recovered from a female donor with papillary thyroid cancer or a benign thyroid nodule (not recorded which). Some clones in this sample may be carry-over from other donors' samples. The specimen was tumor tissue. CDR3 protein: CASSSYYGSGSSYNEQFF. The CDR3 region has the DNA TGTGCCAGCAGTTCCTACTACGGATCAGGGAGTTCCTACAATGAGCAGTTCTTC.